This T cell receptor beta chain emerged from a study of blood T cell repertoires in COVID-19. Background on the study: Collection of acute and convalescent COVID-19 samples took place in the United States, Italy and Spain. PBMCs, B-cell-depleted T cells, or T cells provided the cDNA or gDNA that made up the material.

The CDR3 has 17 amino acids. Germline V gene sequence: CDR1 MNHNS, CDR2 SASEGT. The ends lost 4 bases at V and 1 base at J; junction bases unmatched: 7. Original processing methods: By means of reference gene primer amplification, nucleated cell counts were estimated. Repertoires were generated with immunoSEQ multiplex PCR, while TCRdb's copy carries only in-frame clones and drops some. V and J calls and clone size follow that table, whereas D and trimming were derived from the DNA. The sample carries 220,000 or so clones, 80% to 85% recorded once. V usage is TRBV6-1 and J usage is TRBJ1-6, with TRBD1 matching over 7 bases. The sequence was collected from an older woman with acute or convalescent COVID-19. Sample: peripheral blood. The CDR3 nucleotides are TGTGCCAGCAGTGGACAGGGTTGGTGGTCCTATAATTCACCCCTCCACTTT. Its protein is CASSGQGWWSYNSPLHF.